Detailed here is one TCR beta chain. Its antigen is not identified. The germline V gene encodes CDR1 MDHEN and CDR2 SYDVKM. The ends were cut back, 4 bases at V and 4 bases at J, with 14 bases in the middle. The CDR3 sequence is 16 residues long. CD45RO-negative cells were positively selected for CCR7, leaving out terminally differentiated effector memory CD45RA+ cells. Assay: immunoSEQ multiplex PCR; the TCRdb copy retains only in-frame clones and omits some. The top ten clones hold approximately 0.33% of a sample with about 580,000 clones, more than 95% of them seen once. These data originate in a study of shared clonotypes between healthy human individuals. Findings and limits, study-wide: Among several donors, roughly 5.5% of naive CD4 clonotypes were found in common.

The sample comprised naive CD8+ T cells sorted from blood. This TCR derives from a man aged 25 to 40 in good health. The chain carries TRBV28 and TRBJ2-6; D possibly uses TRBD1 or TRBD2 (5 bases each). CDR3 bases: TGTGCCAGCAGTTCATCCAACCGGGACGGGGCCAACGTCCTGACTTTC. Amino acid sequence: CASSSSNRDGANVLTF. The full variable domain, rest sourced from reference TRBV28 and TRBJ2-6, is DVKVTQSSRYLVKRTGEKVFLECVQDMDHENMFWYRQDPGLGLRLIYFSYDVKMKEKGDIPEGYSVSREKKERFSLILESASTNQTSMYLCASSSSNRDGANVLTFGAGSRLTVL.